This is a list of T cell receptor beta chains from one sample in a study of spatial heterogeneity in lung cancer. Via MiXCR, TCRdb re-called the 5' RACE reads, giving one row per CDR3 protein. The sample carries nearly 15,000 distinct CDR3 sequences, 7.5% to 10% recorded once. Here the sequenced sample was PBMCs, taken at surgery. The receptor source for this set is a female donor with early-stage non-small cell lung cancer. The CDR3 runs from the conserved cysteine through the conserved F or W. A D gene is named only where the DNA matches it firmly. A row's size may be missing; if present it is once, few, many or a size class.

.	TRBV4-3	.	TRBJ2-1	CASSRDKYNEQFF	TGCGCCAGCAGCCGGGACAAATACAATGAGCAGTTCTTC
.	TRBV18	TRBD2	TRBJ2-5	CASSPQASGSQETQYF	TGTGCCAGCTCACCACAGGCTAGCGGGAGTCAAGAGACCCAGTACTTC
medium-sized	TRBV7-3	.	TRBJ1-3	CASGADGNTIYF	TGTGCCAGCGGGGCAGATGGAAACACCATATATTTT
many	TRBV5-1	.	TRBJ1-1	CASSLGGNTEAFF	TGCGCCAGCAGCTTGGGAGGAAACACTGAAGCTTTCTTT
many	TRBV7-2	.	TRBJ2-2	CASSLSGGAPGELFF	TGTGCCAGCAGCCTGTCGGGGGGCGCGCCCGGGGAGCTGTTTTTT
many	TRBV24-1	.	TRBJ2-5	CATSDTLIETQYF	TGTGCCACCAGTGATACCCTTATCGAGACCCAGTACTTC
many	TRBV6-5	.	TRBJ2-7	CASSRPGRLTYEQYF	TGTGCCAGCAGTCGTCCCGGACGCCTAACCTACGAGCAGTACTTC
.	TRBV7-2	.	TRBJ1-2	CASLKVGYGYTF	TGTGCCAGCCTTAAGGTGGGCTATGGCTACACCTTC
many	TRBV6-5	TRBD1	TRBJ2-7	CASRSTGVGYEQYF	TGTGCCAGCAGGTCAACAGGGGTCGGCTACGAGCAGTACTTC
many	TRBV12-3/TRBV12-4	TRBD1	TRBJ2-3	CASRRQGPTDTQYF	TGTGCCAGCAGGCGACAGGGCCCCACAGATACGCAGTATTTT
.	TRBV7-2	TRBD2	TRBJ2-5	CASSPASGGVHKTQYF	TGTGCCAGCAGCCCCGCTAGCGGGGGGGTTCACAAGACCCAGTACTTC
many	TRBV6-5	TRBD1	TRBJ2-2	CASSQLGQGADGELFF	TGTGCCAGCAGTCAACTGGGACAGGGGGCGGACGGGGAGCTGTTTTTT
.	TRBV19	.	TRBJ2-7	CASSMGQGFYEQYF	TGTGCCAGTAGTATGGGGCAGGGGTTCTACGAGCAGTACTTC
many	TRBV12-3/TRBV12-4	TRBD1	TRBJ2-3	CASSSQGAKTDTQYF	TGTGCCAGCAGTTCCCAGGGGGCGAAAACAGATACGCAGTATTTT
.	TRBV28	.	TRBJ2-3	CASSLNPDRSAQYF	TGTGCCAGCAGTTTAAATCCCGACAGGTCTGCGCAGTATTTT
few	TRBV21-1	.	TRBJ2-7	CASSRIRPSGGAQEQYF	TGTGCCAGCAGCCGAATCCGGCCCAGCGGGGGGGCCCAAGAGCAGTACTTC
many	TRBV4-1	TRBD2	TRBJ2-7	CASSQGRGFSYEQYF	TGCGCCAGCAGCCAAGGGCGGGGGTTCTCCTACGAGCAGTACTTC
many	TRBV19	TRBD1	TRBJ1-1	CASSKGTGYDTEAFF	TGTGCCAGTAGTAAGGGGACAGGGTACGACACTGAAGCTTTCTTT
.	TRBV4-1	.	TRBJ1-1	CASSQFNAPTFF	TGCGCCAGCAGCCAGTTCAACGCCCCGACTTTCTTT
many	TRBV2	.	TRBJ1-2	CASSAAENYGYTF	TGTGCCAGCAGTGCTGCGGAGAACTATGGCTACACCTTC
many	TRBV5-1	.	TRBJ2-7	CASSSPPKYEQYF	TGCGCCAGCAGCTCACCTCCCAAGTACGAGCAGTACTTC
many	TRBV10-3	.	TRBJ1-2	CAISESASNYGYTF	TGTGCCATCAGTGAGTCCGCATCTAACTATGGCTACACCTTC
many	TRBV7-9	TRBD2	TRBJ2-3	CASSFTGGGDTQYF	TGTGCCAGCAGCTTCACGGGAGGAGGGGATACGCAGTATTTT
many	TRBV28	TRBD1	TRBJ2-2	CASSFPVGTGGNGELFF	TGTGCCAGCAGTTTTCCGGTCGGGACAGGGGGCAACGGGGAGCTGTTTTTT
.	TRBV20-1	TRBD1	TRBJ1-2	CSARRDSNNYGYTF	TGCAGTGCTCGCCGGGACAGCAACAACTATGGCTACACCTTC